The clone carrying this TCR beta chain came up a few times. The data are from a study of response to subunit inactivated influenza vaccine. Trimming took 5 bases from V and 6 from J, leaving 17 bases between them. The CDR3 has 15 amino acids. Germline-derived CDR1 and CDR2 are SEHNR and FQNEAQ (reference sequence). In TCRdb, the RT-PCR reads were re-called with MiXCR into one record per CDR3 protein. This table has about 170,000 distinct CDR3 sequences, about an eighth appearing once. This same sample was also taken into another study, of T cells expressing NK-cell markers. This second study notes: cDNA encoding TCR beta was synthesized via 5'RACE template switching incorporating UMIs. Beta-chain profiling covered CD3+CD56+NKG2C+, CD3+CD56+NKG2C- and CD3+CD56-NKG2C+ sorted subsets. Each of 6 or 7 donors carried dominant NKG2C+ clonotypes accounting for roughly 1.0-7.0% of CD8+ T cells.

This chain connects TRBV7-9 to TRBJ2-1; TRBD1 might be the D (5 bases). Material: CD8+ T cells sorted from PBMCs, obtained less than 13 days after vaccination. The TCR originated in a man aged 50 to 59 who received an inactivated influenza vaccine. The CDR3 region is CASSPRTSSGNEQFF. The CDR3 DNA reads TGTGCCAGCAGCCCGCGGACATCTTCGGGCAATGAGCAGTTCTTC.